Presented here are 10 T cell receptor beta chains from one specimen sequenced in a study of response to subunit inactivated influenza vaccine. TCRdb reanalysed the RT-PCR reads using MiXCR and keeps one entry per CDR3 protein. The data hold 450,000 to 500,000 distinct CDR3 sequences, with 9.5% to 12% observed a single time. The source material was PBMCs from blood, sampled 40 to 50 days after vaccination. These TCRs come from a man aged 45-65 years who received an inactivated influenza vaccine.

The rearrangement joins TRBV12-3 or TRBV12-4 to TRBJ2-5; 7 bases are a match to TRBD2. This CDR3 is 13 amino acids long. The trim removed 3 bases at V and 11 bases at J, leaving 9 bases unmatched. The CDR3 protein is CASSLGRGWSQYF. DNA of the CDR3: TGTGCCAGCAGTTTGGGGCGGGGGTGGTCTCAGTACTTC.

This chain uses TRBV5-6 with TRBJ2-1, with TRBD2 identical over 15 bases. V lost 5 bases to trimming and J lost 5 bases; unmatched junction nucleotides: 8. The CDR3 length is 17 residues. Germline assignment: CDR1 SGHDT and CDR2 YYEEEE. CDR3 bases: TGTGCCAGCAGTTCTGCGGGACTAGCGGGAGGCCACAATGAGCAGTTCTTC. This sequence encodes CASSSAGLAGGHNEQFF.

The chain has TRBV10-3 and TRBJ2-7, with 10 positions matching TRBD1. V gave up 2 bases and J gave up 7 bases; unmatched junction bases: 2. CDR1 and CDR2 (germline): ENHRY, SYGVKD. The CDR3 extends over 13 amino acids. The CDR3 nucleotides read TGTGCCATCAGTGAGGGGACAGGGGATGAGCAGTACTTC. It encodes CAISEGTGDEQYF.

This clonotype was counted many times. The chain recombines TRBV4-3 with TRBJ1-3; a possible D gene is TRBD1 (5 bases). The V gene's germline CDR1 is LGHNA and CDR2 YSLEER. Trimming left V 0 bases short and J 1 base short, with 10 bases between. There are 16 residues in the CDR3. The CDR3 is CASSQDWGGSGNTIYF. In DNA form, the CDR3 reads TGCGCCAGCAGCCAAGATTGGGGGGGTTCTGGAAACACCATATATTTT.

This chain's CDR3 is CASSLSLNSGQNEQFF. As DNA, the CDR3 is TGTGCCAGCAGTTTATCGCTAAACTCGGGGCAAAATGAGCAGTTCTTC. The genes are TRBV27 and TRBJ2-1, with D perhaps being TRBD1 or TRBD2 (5 bases each). Trimming took off 0 bases at V and 7 bases at J, with 16 bases between the two ends. This CDR3 spans 16 amino acids. Germline V gene sequence: CDR1 MNHEY, CDR2 SMNVEV (reference sequence).

Ten or more counts support this clonotype. The chain links TRBV7-2 to TRBJ2-3, with D perhaps matching TRBD1 or TRBD2 (5 bases each). V lost 5 bases to trimming and J lost 1 base, with 13 bases between them. This CDR3 comprises 15 residues. The germline V gene encodes CDR1 SGHTA and CDR2 FQGNSA. The CDR3 DNA is TGTGCCAGCAGCCCAGGTCCGGGACGCACAGATACGCAGTATTTT. Protein product: CASSPGPGRTDTQYF.

The rearrangement joins TRBV20-1 to TRBJ1-2; no definite D call. Trimming shortened V by 6 bases and J by 0 bases, and 11 bases separated the two germline ends. CDR1 DFQATT and CDR2 SNEGSKA come from the germline V gene (reference sequence). The CDR3 covers 13 residues. CDR3 loop: CSAPKKANYGYTF. The CDR3 DNA follows: TGCAGTGCCCCGAAGAAGGCTAACTATGGCTACACCTTC.

This clonotype was counted a few times. The chain employs TRBV20-1 and TRBJ2-3; D remains ambiguous. This CDR3 contains 13 residues. Germline CDR1 reads DFQATT; CDR2 reads SNEGSKA (reference sequence). The germline V and J ends were trimmed by 3 bases and 0 bases, with 7 bases remaining between them. In DNA, the CDR3 is TGCAGTGCTAGTCCTGGAAGCACAGATACGCAGTATTTT. Its protein is CSASPGSTDTQYF.

At least ten counts were recorded for this clonotype. The chain couples TRBV2 to TRBJ2-6; tentatively, D is TRBD1 or TRBD2 (5 bases each). CDR1 and CDR2 (germline): SNHLY, FYNNEI. This CDR3 is built from 15 residues. Trimming took off 7 bases at V and 0 bases at J, with 10 bases between the two ends. For the CDR3, the DNA is TGTGCCAGCAAGCTGGGACCCTCTGGGGCCAACGTCCTGACTTTC. As protein: CASKLGPSGANVLTF.

The chain couples TRBV24-1 to TRBJ2-1; D remains ambiguous. Trimming removed 0 bases from V and 3 bases from J, with 5 bases in between. The CDR3 contains 14 residues. CDR1 KGHDR and CDR2 SFDVKD come from the germline V gene. The CDR3 here is CATSDLQSYNEQFF. CDR3 DNA sequence: TGTGCCACCAGTGATTTGCAAAGCTACAATGAGCAGTTCTTC.